This T cell receptor (beta chain) originates from a study of T cell clonality in common variable immunodeficiency. J lost 0 bases, V lost 0 bases, and 2 bases had no gene match. Germline CDR1 reads PRHDT; CDR2 reads FYEKMQ (reference sequence). The CDR3 is 16 residues long. Assay: immunoSEQ multiplex PCR; the TCRdb copy retains only in-frame clones and omits some. This record lists about 60,000 clones, none seen once only, and the top ten clones contain 1.5% to 2%. This clone was seen ten or more times. What it recognizes is unknown. The CDR3 end lies 3 residues beyond the end of the read and is filled in from the germline J gene. Points from the study as a whole: What drives increased CVID clonality needs T cell subpopulation sequencing.

Heparinized whole blood, roughly 4.5 to 9 ml, came from each donor. The J gene is TRBJ2-4, the V gene TRBV13; 7 nucleotides line up with TRBD1. The receptor was isolated from a person between 18 and 75 years old in good health. Sequencing was performed on peripheral blood mononuclear cells. Partial CDR3 DNA: TGTGCCAGCAGCTTAGGGACAGGGCTAGCCAAAAACATT. This codes for CASSLGTGLAKNI. The full CDR3 protein reads CASSLGTGLAKNIQYF.